The sequence of this T cell receptor beta chain was determined in a study of T cell responses to AZD1222 COVID-19 vaccine. Study-level background: Pooled together were second doses at about 4 or about 12 weeks. General study points: As reported, nearly half of all spike-specific TCRs target variant regions that are unmutated. Baseline serostatus was positive in only a handful of AZD1222 recipients. Recipients of two AZD1222 doses showed rising Spike-specific TCR breadth and depth.

Only in-frame clones appear in the TCRdb table, and some are missing; sequencing was by immunoSEQ multiplex PCR. The repertoire holds fewer than 200,000 clones, 90% seen once, with roughly 6% in the top ten. Regarding this clone: Its antigen is unknown.

This CDR3 is built from 14 residues. CDR1 and CDR2 (germline): SQVTM, ANQGSEA. Trimming at V came to 5 bases and at J to 7 bases, leaving 11 bases not matched to a gene. The genes are TRBV29-1 and TRBJ2-1, with 7 bases aligning to TRBD2. This receptor was obtained from an adult in good health. The specimen comprised peripheral blood, sampled on day 0 of AZD1222 vaccination. CDR3 residues: CSVRPGGDGNEQFF. CDR3 DNA: TGCAGCGTTAGGCCTGGGGGGGACGGGAATGAGCAGTTCTTC.